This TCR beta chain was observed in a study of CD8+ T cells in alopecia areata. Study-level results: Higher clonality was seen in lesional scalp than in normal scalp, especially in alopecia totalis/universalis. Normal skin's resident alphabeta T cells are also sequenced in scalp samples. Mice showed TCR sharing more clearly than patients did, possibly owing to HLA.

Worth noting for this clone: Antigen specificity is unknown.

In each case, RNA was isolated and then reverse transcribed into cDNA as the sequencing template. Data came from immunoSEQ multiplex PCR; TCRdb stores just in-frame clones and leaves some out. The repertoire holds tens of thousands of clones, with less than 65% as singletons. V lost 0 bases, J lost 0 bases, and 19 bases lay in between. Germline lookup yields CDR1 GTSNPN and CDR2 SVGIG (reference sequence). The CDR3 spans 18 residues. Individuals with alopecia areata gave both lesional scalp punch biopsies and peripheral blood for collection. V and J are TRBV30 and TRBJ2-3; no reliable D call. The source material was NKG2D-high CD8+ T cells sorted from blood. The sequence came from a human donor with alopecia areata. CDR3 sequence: CAWSVRGAHRASTDTQYF. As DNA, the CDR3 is TGTGCCTGGAGTGTAAGAGGTGCCCATCGGGCTAGCACAGATACGCAGTATTTT. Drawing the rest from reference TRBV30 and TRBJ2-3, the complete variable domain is SQTIHQWPATLVQPVGSPLSLECTVEGTSNPNLYWYRQAAGRGLQLLFYSVGIGQISSEVPQNLSASRPQDRQFILSSKKLLLSDSGFYLCAWSVRGAHRASTDTQYFGPGTRLTVL.